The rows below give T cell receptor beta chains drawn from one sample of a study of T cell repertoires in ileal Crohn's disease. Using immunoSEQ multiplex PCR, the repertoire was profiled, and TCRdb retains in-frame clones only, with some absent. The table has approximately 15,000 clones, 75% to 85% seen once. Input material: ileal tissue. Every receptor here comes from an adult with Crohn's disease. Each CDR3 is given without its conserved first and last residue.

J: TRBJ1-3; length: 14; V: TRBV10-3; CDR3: AISQGPAGSGNTIY
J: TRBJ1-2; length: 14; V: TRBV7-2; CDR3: ASSFLQGALLYGYT
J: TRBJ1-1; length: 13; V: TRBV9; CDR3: ASSVQAGGISEAF
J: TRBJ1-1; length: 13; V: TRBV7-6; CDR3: ASSLAQGARGEAF
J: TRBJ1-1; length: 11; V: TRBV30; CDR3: AWRSSAGTEAF
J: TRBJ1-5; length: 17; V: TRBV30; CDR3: AWSARRTGDKYSNQPQH
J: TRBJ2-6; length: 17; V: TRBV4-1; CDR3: ASSHGGELRGSGANVLT
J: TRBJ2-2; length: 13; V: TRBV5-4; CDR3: ASSLTGGRTGELF
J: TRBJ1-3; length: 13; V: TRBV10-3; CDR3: AIRGQPRKGNTIY
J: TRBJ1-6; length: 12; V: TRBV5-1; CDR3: ASSLAQGTSPLH
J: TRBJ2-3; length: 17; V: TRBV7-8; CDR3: ASSGPRAGGDASTDTQY
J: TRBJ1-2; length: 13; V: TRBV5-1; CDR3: ASSLEGGYLYGYT